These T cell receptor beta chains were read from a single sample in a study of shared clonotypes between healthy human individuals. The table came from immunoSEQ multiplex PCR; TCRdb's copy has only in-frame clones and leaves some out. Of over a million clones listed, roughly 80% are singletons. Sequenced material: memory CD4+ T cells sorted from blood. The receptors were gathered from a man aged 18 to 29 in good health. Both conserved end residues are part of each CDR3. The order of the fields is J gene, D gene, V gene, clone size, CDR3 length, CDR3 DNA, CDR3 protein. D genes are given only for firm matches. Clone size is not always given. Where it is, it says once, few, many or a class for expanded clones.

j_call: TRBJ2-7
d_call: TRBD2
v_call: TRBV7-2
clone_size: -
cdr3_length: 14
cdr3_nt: TGTGCCAGCAGCCCTAGCGGGATGGGCTACGAGCAGTACTTC
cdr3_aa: CASSPSGMGYEQYF

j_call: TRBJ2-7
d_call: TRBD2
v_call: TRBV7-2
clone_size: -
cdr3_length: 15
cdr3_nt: TGTGCCAGCAGACGGACTAGCGGGGGGAACTACGAGCAGTACTTC
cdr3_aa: CASRRTSGGNYEQYF

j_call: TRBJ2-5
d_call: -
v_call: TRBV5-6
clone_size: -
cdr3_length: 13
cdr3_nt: TGTGCCAGCAGAGCGCGAGGCCAAGAGACCCAGTACTTC
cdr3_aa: CASRARGQETQYF

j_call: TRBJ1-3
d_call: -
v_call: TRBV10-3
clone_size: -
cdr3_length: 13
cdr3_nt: TGTGCCTTCACCAGAGGGTTTGGAAACACCATATATTTT
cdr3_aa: CAFTRGFGNTIYF

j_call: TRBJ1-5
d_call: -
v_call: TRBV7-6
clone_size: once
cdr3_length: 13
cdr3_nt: TGTGCCAGCAGCTTAACCCAGGGTCAGCCCCAGCATTTT
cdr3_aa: CASSLTQGQPQHF

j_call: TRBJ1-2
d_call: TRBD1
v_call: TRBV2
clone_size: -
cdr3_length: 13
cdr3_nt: TGTGCCAGCAGGAGGACAGGGACCTATGGCTACACCTTC
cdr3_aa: CASRRTGTYGYTF

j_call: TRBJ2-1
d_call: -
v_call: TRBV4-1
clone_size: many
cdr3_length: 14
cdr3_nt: TGCGCCAGCAGCCAAGTAATCACAGCCAATGAGCAGTTCTTC
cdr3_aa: CASSQVITANEQFF

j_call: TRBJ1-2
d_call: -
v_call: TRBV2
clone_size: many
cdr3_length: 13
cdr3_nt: TGTGCCAGCAGTATTAGGCCTGACTATGGCTACACCTTC
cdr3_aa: CASSIRPDYGYTF

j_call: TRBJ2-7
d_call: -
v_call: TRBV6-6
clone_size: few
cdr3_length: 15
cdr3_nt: TGTGCCAGCACCAAAGGGGGACTCAACAAAAACGAGCAGTACTTC
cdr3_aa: CASTKGGLNKNEQYF

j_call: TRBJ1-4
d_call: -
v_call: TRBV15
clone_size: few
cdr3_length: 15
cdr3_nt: TGTGCCACCAGCATTACCCGGGGGTCTAATGAAAAACTGTTTTTT
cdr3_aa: CATSITRGSNEKLFF

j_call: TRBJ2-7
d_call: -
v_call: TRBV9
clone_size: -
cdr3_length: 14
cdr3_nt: TGTGCCAGCAGCACCCGGACTGACTCCTACGAGCAGTACTTC
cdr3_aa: CASSTRTDSYEQYF

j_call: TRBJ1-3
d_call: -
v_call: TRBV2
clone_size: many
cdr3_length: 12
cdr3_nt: TGTGCCAGCAGCGCAGGGGGAAACACCATATATTTT
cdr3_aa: CASSAGGNTIYF

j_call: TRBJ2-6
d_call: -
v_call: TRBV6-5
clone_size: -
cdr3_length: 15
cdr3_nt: TGTGCCAGCAGTTATCGGGGGCGAGGGGCCAACGTCCTGACTTTC
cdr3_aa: CASSYRGRGANVLTF

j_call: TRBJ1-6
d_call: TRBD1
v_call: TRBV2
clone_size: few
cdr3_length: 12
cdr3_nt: TGTGCCAGCAAGAGGGGGCAATCACCCCTCCACTTT
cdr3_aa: CASKRGQSPLHF

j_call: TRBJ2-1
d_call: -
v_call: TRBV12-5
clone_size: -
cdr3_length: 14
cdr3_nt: TGTGCTAGTGCCCTGGAGGGAAGCAACAATGAGCAGTTCTTC
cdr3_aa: CASALEGSNNEQFF

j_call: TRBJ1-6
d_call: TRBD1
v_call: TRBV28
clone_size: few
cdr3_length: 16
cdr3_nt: TGTGCCAGCAGTCCGAAGTCGACAGGGAAGAATTCACCCCTCCACTTT
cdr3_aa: CASSPKSTGKNSPLHF

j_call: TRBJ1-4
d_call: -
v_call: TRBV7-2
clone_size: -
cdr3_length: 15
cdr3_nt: TGTGCCAGCAGCGTTCGGGGCACAACTAATGAAAAACTGTTTTTT
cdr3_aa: CASSVRGTTNEKLFF

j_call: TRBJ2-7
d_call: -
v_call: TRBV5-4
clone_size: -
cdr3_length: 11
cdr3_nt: TGTGCCAGCAGCTTGGATCGCGAGCAGTACTTC
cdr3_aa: CASSLDREQYF

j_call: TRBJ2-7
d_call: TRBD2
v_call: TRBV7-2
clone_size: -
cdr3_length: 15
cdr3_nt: TGTGCCAGCAGCAGGACTAGCGGCAAATCCTACGAGCAGTACTTC
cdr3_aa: CASSRTSGKSYEQYF

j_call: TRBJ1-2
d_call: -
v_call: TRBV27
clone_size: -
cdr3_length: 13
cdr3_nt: TGTGCCAGCAGTAGCATCTTCAACTATGGCTACACCTTC
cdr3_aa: CASSSIFNYGYTF

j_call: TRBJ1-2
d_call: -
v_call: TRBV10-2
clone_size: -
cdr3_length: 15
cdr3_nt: TGCGCCAGCAGTGAATCCGGGGGTGGGGGCTATGGCTACACCTTC
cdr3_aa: CASSESGGGGYGYTF

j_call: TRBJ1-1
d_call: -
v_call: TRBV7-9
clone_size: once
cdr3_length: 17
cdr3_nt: TGTGCCAGCAGCTCCGGTTTTAGGGTTTCAATGAACACTGAAGCTTTCTTT
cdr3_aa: CASSSGFRVSMNTEAFF

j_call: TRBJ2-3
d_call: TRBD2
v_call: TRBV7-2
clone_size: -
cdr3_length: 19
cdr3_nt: TGTGCCAGCAGCCCCCAGACTAGCGGGGGATTTACCAGCACAGATACGCAGTATTTT
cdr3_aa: CASSPQTSGGFTSTDTQYF

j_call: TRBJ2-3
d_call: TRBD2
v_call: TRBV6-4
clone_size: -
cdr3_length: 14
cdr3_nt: TGTGCCAGCAGGGCGGGACTAGCAGGCGATACGCAGTATTTT
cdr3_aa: CASRAGLAGDTQYF

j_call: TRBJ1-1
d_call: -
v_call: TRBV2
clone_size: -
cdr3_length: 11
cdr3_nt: TGTGCCAGCAGTGTCCTCACTGAAGCTTTCTTT
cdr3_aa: CASSVLTEAFF

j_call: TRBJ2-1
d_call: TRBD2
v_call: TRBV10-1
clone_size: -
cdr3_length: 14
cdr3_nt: TGCGCCAGCGCGAGCGGGAGCCCTGGCGATGAGCAGTTCTTC
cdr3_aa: CASASGSPGDEQFF

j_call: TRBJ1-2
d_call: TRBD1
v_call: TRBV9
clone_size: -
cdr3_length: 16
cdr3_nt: TGTGCCAGCAGCGTAGGAAGGGACAGGGTGAACTATGGCTACACCTTC
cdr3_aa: CASSVGRDRVNYGYTF

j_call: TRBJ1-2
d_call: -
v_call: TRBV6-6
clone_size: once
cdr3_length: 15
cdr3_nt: TGTGCCAGCAGTTACTCGAGCAGGATAGTCTATGGCTACACCTTC
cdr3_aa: CASSYSSRIVYGYTF

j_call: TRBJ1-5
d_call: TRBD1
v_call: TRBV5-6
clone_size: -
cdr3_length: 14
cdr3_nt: TGTGCCAGCAGCTTGCAGGGGGCCGCTCAGCCCCAGCATTTT
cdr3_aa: CASSLQGAAQPQHF

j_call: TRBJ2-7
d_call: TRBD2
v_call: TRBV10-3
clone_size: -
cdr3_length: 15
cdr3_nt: TGTGCCATCAGTGAGTCGACTAGCGGGAGCTACGAGCAGTACTTC
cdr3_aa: CAISESTSGSYEQYF

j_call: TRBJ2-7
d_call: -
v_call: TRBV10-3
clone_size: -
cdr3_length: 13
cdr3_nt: TGTGCCACCACCCAGGGGAGCTCCTACGAGCAGTACTTC
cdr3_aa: CATTQGSSYEQYF

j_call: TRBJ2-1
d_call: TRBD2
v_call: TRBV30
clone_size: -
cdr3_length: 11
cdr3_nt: TGTGCGGCGGCGGGACTAAATGAGCAGTTCTTC
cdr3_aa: CAAAGLNEQFF

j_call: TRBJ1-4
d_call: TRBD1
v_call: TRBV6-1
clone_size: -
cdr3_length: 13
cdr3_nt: TGTGCCAGCAGTGTAAGACAGGGCGAAAAACTGTTTTTT
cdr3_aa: CASSVRQGEKLFF

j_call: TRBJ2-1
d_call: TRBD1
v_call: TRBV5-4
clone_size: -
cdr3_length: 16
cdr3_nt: TGTGCCAGCAGCGGGGGGACAGGGATAGGGTACAATGAGCAGTTCTTC
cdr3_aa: CASSGGTGIGYNEQFF

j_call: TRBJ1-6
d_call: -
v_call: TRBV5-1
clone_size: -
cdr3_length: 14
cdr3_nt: TGCGCCAGCAGCCCGGAGGGGGTACCTTCACCCCTCCACTTT
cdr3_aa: CASSPEGVPSPLHF

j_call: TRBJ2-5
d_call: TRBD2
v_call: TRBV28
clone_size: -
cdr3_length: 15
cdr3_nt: TGTGCCAGCAGTTTATTCGGGGGGGGCCAAGAGACCCAGTACTTC
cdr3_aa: CASSLFGGGQETQYF

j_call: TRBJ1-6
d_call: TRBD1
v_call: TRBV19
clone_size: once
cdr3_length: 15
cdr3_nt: TGTGCCAGTAGAGAGACCGGGACAGGACGTGCACCCCTCCACTTT
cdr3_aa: CASRETGTGRAPLHF

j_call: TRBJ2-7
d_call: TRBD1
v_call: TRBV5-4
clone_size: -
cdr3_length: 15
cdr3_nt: TGTGCCAGCAGCTTGGGTGGGACAGGGTCCTACGAGCAGTACTTC
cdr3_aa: CASSLGGTGSYEQYF

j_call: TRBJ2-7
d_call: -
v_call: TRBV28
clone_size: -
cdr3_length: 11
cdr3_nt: TGTGCCGCCGAGGGCAGCCACGAGCAGTACTTC
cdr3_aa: CAAEGSHEQYF

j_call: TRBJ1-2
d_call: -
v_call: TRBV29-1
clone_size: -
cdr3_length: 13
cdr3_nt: TGCAGCGTTGTTGGGGACAACAACTATGGCTACACCTTC
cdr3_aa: CSVVGDNNYGYTF

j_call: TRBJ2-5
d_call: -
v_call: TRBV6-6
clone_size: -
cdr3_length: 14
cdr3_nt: TGTGCCAGCAGTTATGCGGGACACCAAGAGACCCAGTACTTC
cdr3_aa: CASSYAGHQETQYF

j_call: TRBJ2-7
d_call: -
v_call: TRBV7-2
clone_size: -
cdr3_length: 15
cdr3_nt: TGTGCCAGCAGCTACCAAGCGGTCTCCTCCTACGAGCAGTACTTC
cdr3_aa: CASSYQAVSSYEQYF

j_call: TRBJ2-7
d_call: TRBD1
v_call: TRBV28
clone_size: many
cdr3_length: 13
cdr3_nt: TGTGCCAGCCTGACAGGGGTGGGGTACGAGCAGTACTTC
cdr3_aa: CASLTGVGYEQYF

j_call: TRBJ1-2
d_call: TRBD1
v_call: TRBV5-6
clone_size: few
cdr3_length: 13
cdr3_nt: TGTGCCAGCAGCTTGGGGTTGGAGGGGACAGCCCTCTTC
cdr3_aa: CASSLGLEGTALF

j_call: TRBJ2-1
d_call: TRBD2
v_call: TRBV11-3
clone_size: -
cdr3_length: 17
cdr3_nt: TGTGCCAGCAGCTTAACCGCCGCCGGACTAGCGGACAATGAGCAGTTCTTC
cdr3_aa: CASSLTAAGLADNEQFF

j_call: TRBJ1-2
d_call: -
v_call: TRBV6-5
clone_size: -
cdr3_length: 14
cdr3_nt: TGTGCCAGCACTAACCCGGGCGTTGGGTTTGGCTACACCTTC
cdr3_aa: CASTNPGVGFGYTF

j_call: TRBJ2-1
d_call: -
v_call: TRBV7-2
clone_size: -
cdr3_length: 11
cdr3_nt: TGTGCCAGCAGCTTGGGGGTTGAGCAGTTCTTC
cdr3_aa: CASSLGVEQFF

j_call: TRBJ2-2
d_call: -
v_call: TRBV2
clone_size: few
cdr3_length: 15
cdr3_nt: TGTGCCAGCAGTGGGGACCCAACGAACACCGGGGAGCTGTTTTTT
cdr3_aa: CASSGDPTNTGELFF

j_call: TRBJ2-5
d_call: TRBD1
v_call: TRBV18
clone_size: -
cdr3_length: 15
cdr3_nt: TGTGCCAGCTCAGCGACAGGGGCGCTCGGAGAGACCCAGTACTTC
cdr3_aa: CASSATGALGETQYF

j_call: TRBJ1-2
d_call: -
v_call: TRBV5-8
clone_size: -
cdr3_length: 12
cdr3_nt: TGTGCCAGCAGCCTCGTCCGCTCTGGCTACACCTTC
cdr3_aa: CASSLVRSGYTF

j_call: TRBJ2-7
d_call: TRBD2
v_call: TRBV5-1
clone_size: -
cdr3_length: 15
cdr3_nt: TGCGCCAGCAGCAGCTCACTAGCGGGAAACTACGAGCAGTACTTC
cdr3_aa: CASSSSLAGNYEQYF

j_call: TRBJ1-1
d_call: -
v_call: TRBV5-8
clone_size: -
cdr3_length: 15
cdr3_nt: TGTGCCAGCAGCCGGAGCCGGATTGGGGACACTGAAGCTTTCTTT
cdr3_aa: CASSRSRIGDTEAFF